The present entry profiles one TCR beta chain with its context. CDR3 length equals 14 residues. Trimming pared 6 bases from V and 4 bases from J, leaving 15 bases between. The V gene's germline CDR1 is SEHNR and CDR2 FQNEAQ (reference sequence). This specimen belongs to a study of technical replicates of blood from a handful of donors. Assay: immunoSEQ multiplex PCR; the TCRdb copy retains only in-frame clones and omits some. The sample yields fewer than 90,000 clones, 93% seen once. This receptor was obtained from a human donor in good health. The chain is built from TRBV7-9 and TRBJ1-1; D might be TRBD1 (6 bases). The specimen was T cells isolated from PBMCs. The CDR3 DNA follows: TGTGCCAGCAGTTCGGCAGGGGTGAGCACTGAAGCTTTCTTT. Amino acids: CASSSAGVSTEAFF.